This section outlines one T cell receptor (beta chain) sequence together with its context. Its antigen is currently unknown. This specimen belongs to a study of cytomegalovirus exposure and HLA in healthy donors. Whole-study findings and limits: Reports indicated that the classifier achieved high specificity and sensitivity in diagnosing cytomegalovirus status. Several of the most significant clusters were apparently associated with common viral pathogens in a later analysis. Clonal expansion was found to be greater in HLA-associated TCR beta chains than in equally common others in a later analysis.

Germline CDR1 SGHTA, CDR2 FQGNSA. Trimming stripped 5 bases from V and 5 bases from J, with 17 bases between. The CDR3 consists of 15 residues. 13 Jbeta primers and 60 Vbeta primers were used for the PCR. Some clones are missing from TCRdb's copy, which holds only in-frame ones; the method was immunoSEQ multiplex PCR. This table has approximately 210,000 clones, over 75% appearing once. The sequence was obtained from a woman aged 45-65 years in good health and CMV-seropositive. The J gene is TRBJ2-3, the V gene TRBV7-2; possible D gene TRBD2, 6 bases. Sequenced material: PBMCs. CDR3 DNA sequence: TGTGCCAGCAGCCTCCTAGTCGCGGAGGGAGATACGCAGTATTTT. This translates into CASSLLVAEGDTQYF.